This T cell receptor beta chain was sequenced for a study of molecular identifiers for immune sequencing clone quantification. The CDR3 length is 13 residues. Trimming left V 3 bases short and J 5 bases short, with 7 bases between. CDR1 and CDR2 from the germline V gene are MDHEN and SYDVKM. At least ten counts were recorded for this clonotype. One entry per CDR3 protein results from TCRdb running MiXCR on the PCR reads. The sample contains about 320,000 distinct CDR3 sequences, about a quarter of which appear only once. The chain links TRBV28 to TRBJ2-2; D call uncertain. The source of this sequence is a human donor in good health. Some libraries in this study had Jurkat cell RNA spiked in. The sample was naive CD8+ T cells from blood, with Jurkat cell RNA spiked in. Stated subset: FACS-sorted CD8+CD4-CCR7+CD45RA+ naive T cells. The CDR3 is CASSFSLTGELFF. In DNA form, the CDR3 reads TGTGCCAGCAGTTTCTCTCTTACCGGGGAGCTGTTTTTT.